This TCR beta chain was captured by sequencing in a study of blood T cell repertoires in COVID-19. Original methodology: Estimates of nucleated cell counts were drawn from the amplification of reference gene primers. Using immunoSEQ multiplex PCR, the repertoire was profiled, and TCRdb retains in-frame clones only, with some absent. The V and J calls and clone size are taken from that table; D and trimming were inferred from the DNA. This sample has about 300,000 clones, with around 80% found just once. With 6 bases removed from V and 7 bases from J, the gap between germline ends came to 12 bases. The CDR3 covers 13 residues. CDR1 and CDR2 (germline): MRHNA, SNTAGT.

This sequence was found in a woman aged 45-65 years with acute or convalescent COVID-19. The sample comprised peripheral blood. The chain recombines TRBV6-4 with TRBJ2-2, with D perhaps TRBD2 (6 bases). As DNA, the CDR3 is TGTGCCAGCAGAGAGTCGCGGGGCGGGGAGCTGTTTTTT. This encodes CASRESRGGELFF.